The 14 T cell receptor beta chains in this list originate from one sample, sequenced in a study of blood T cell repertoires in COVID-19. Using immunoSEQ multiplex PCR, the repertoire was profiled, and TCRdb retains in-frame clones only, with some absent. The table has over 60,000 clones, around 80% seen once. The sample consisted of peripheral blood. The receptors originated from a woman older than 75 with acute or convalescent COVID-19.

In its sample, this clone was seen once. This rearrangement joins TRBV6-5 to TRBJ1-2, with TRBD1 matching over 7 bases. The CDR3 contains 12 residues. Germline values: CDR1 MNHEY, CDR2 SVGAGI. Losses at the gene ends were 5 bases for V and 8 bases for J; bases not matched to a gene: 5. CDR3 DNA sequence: TGTGCCAGCAGTACCAGGACAGGCGGCTACACCTTC. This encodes CASSTRTGGYTF.

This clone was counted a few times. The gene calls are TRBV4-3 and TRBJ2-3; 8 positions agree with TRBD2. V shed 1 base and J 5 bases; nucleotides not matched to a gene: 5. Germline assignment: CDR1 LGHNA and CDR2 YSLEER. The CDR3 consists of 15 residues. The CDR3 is CASSQGGSGGDTQYF. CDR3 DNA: TGCGCCAGCAGCCAAGGAGGCAGCGGGGGAGATACGCAGTATTTT.

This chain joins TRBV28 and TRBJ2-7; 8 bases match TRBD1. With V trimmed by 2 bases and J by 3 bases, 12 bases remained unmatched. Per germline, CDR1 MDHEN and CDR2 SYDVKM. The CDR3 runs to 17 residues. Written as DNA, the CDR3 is TGTGCCAGCAGTTTACGTATAAAGGGACAGGAAGACTACGAGCAGTACTTC. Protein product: CASSLRIKGQEDYEQYF.

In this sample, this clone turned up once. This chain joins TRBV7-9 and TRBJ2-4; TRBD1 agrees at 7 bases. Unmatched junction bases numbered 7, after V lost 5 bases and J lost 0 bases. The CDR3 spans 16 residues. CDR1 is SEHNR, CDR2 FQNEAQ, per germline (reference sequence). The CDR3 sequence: CASSLGQILAKNIQYF. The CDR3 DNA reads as TGTGCCAGCAGCCTGGGACAGATCCTAGCCAAAAACATTCAGTACTTC.

The CDR3 loop reads CASSLRLRDRSYMNTEAFF. The CDR3 DNA is TGTGCCAGCAGCTTACGGCTCCGGGACAGGTCCTACATGAACACTGAAGCTTTCTTT. The chain joins TRBV7-8 to TRBJ1-1; 8 bases map to TRBD1. With V trimmed by 2 bases and J by 0 bases, 14 bases remained unmatched. The germline CDR1 and CDR2 sequences are SGHVS and FQNEAQ. The CDR3 has 19 amino acids.

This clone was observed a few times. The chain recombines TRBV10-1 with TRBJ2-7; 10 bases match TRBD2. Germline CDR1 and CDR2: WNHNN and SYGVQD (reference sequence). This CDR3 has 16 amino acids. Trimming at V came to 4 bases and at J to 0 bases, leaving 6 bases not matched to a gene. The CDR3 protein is CASSVDPSGSSYEQYF. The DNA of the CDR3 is TGCGCCAGCAGTGTGGATCCTAGCGGGAGCTCCTACGAGCAGTACTTC.

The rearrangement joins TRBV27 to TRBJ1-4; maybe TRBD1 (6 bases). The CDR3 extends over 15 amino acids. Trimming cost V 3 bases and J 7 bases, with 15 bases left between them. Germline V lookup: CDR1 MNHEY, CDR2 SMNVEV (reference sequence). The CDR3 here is CASSFLGARSEKLFF. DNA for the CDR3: TGTGCCAGCAGTTTCCTGGGGGCTAGGTCTGAAAAACTGTTTTTT.

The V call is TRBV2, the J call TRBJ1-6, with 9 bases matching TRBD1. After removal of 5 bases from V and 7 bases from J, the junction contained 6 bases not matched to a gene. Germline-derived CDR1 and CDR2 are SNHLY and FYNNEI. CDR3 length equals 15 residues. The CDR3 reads CASSRTGVGNSPLHF. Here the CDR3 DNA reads TGTGCCAGCAGTAGGACAGGGGTCGGGAATTCACCCCTCCACTTT.

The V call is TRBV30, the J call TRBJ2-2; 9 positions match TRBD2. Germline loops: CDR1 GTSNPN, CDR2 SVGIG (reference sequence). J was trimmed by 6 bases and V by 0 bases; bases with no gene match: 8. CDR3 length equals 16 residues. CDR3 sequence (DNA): TGTGCCTGGAGTGTACCGGGCGGGAGGGCCTCCGGGGAGCTGTTTTTT. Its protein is CAWSVPGGRASGELFF.

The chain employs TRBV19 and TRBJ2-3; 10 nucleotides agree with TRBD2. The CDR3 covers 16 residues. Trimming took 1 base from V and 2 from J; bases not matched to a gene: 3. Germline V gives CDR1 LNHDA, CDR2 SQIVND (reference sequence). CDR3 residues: CASSIASGRSTDTQYF. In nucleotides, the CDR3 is TGTGCCAGTAGTATAGCTAGCGGGAGATCCACAGATACGCAGTATTTT.

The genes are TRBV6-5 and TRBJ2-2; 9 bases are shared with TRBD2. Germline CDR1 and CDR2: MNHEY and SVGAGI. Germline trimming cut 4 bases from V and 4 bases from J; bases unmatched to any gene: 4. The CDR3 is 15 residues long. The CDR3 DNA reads TGTGCCAGCAGTTTAGCGGGAGATCTCACCGGGGAGCTGTTTTTT. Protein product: CASSLAGDLTGELFF.

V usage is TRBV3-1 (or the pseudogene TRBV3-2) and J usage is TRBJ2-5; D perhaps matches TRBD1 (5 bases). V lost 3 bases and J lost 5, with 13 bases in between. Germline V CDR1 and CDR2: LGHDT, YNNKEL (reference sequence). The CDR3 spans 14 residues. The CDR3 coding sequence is TGTGCCAGCAGCCATCGAAAAGGGGCGGAGACCCAGTACTTC. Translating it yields CASSHRKGAETQYF.

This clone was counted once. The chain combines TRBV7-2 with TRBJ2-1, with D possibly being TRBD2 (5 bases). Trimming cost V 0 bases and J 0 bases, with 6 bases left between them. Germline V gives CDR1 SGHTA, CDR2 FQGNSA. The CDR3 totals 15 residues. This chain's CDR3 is CASSLAGSSYNEQFF. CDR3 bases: TGTGCCAGCAGCTTAGCGGGGAGCTCCTACAATGAGCAGTTCTTC.

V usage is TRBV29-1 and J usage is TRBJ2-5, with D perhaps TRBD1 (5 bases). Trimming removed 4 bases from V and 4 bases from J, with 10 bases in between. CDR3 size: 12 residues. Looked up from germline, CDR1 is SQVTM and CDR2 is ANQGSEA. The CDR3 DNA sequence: TGCAGCGTTGGTGGGCAGGGAGAGACCCAGTACTTC. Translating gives CSVGGQGETQYF.